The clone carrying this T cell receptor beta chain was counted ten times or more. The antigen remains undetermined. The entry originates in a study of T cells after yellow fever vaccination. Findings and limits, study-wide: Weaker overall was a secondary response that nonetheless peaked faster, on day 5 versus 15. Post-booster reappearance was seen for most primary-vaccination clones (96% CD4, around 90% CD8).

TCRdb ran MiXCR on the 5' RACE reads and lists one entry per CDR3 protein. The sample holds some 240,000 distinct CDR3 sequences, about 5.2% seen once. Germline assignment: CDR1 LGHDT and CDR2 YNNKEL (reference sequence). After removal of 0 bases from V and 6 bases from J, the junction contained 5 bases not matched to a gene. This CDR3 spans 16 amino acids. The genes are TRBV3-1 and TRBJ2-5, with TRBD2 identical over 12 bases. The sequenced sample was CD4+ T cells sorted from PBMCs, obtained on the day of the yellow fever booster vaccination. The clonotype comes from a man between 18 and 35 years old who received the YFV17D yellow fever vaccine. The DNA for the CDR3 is TGTGCCAGCAGCCAAGATATGGGACTAGCGGGCAAGACCCAGTACTTC. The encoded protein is CASSQDMGLAGKTQYF.